These 26 T cell receptor beta chains share one sample of origin, sequenced in a study of regulatory T cells in long-lasting Graves disease. As to time point: newly diagnosed GD, antithyroid drugs for less than 3 months. There was RNA extracted from PBMCs, and the TCR library was made from it. Assembly of TCR beta libraries relied on iRepertoire HTBI primers together with Arm-PCR of CDR3 regions. TCRdb reprocessed the multiplex PCR reads via MiXCR and lists one record per CDR3 protein. The sample records approximately 230,000 distinct CDR3 sequences, around 19% being singletons. The sample in question was peripheral blood mononuclear cells (PBMCs), obtained at new diagnosis, from a patient treated with antithyroid drugs. These receptors were obtained from a female donor with Graves disease.

As to this clonotype: The junction and the germline gene differ at one end; a read error may be behind it. CDR3 sequence (DNA): TGTGCCAACAGTTACGGCTCGCGAGGGACCGGGGAGCTGTTTTTT. It codes for CANSYGSRGTGELFF. The chain has TRBV6-5 and TRBJ2-2; possibly TRBD2 for D (5 bases). The CDR3 is 15 amino acids. CDR1 and CDR2 from the germline V gene are MNHEY and SVGAGI.

In its sample, this clonotype was seen many times. V is TRBV5-6 and J is TRBJ2-3; D perhaps matches TRBD1 (5 bases). The J call may be wrong; the DNA end is better matched by TRBJ2-5. This CDR3 is built from 14 residues. Germline CDR1 reads SGHDT; CDR2 reads YYEEEE. DNA for the CDR3: TGTGCCAGCAGCTGGGGCAGGGTTCGAGAGACCCAGTACTTC. Translating gives CASSWGRVRETQYF.

This clonotype was observed at least ten times. The V and J genes are TRBV6-5 and TRBJ2-2; D is ambiguous. Trimming removed 4 bases from V and 6 bases from J, with 12 bases in between. Germline assignment: CDR1 MNHEY and CDR2 SVGAGI. The CDR3 has 14 residues. DNA of the CDR3: TGTGCCAGCAGTTGGTATATTAAGCCCGGGGAGCTGTTTTTT. Its translation: CASSWYIKPGELFF.

A word on this clonotype: A read error is possible here, since a much larger clone lies one base away. Likely a read error: the CDR3 ends without its conserved phenylalanine or tryptophan. It is unclear where the CDR3 begins or ends on the DNA, so no DNA is shown, and the CDR3 is as TCRdb lists it. V gene TRBV18 combines with J gene TRBJ2-5. Germline V gene data show CDR1 as KGHSH and CDR2 as LQKENI. The CDR3 comprises 13 residues, both ends counted. The chain's CDR3 is CASSPSRRETQCL.

This clonotype has just one count. V gene TRBV7-9 combines with J gene TRBJ2-4; the D gene is possibly TRBD1 (6 bases). In germline, CDR1 is SEHNR, CDR2 FQNEAQ (reference sequence). The ends were cut back, 6 bases at V and 6 bases at J, with 18 bases in the middle. The CDR3 loop spans 15 amino acids. CDR3 sequence reads: CASSFPRQDVNIQYF. CDR3 nucleotides: TGTGCCAGCAGTTTTCCGAGACAGGATGTAAACATTCAGTACTTC.

Ten or more counts support this clonotype. The J gene is TRBJ2-3, the V gene TRBV11-2, with 10 bases identical to TRBD2. The CDR3 is 19 residues long. With 5 bases clipped from V and 3 bases from J, the junction kept 17 bases outside the gene matches. Germline lookup yields CDR1 SGHAT and CDR2 FQNNGV. The CDR3 region is CASSPDLAGVLKGTDTQYF. The DNA for the CDR3 is TGTGCCAGCAGCCCAGACCTAGCGGGAGTTCTTAAGGGGACAGATACGCAGTATTTT.

This clonotype was seen repeatedly, ten times or more. This chain uses TRBV18 with TRBJ1-2, with D possibly being TRBD1 (6 bases). The CDR3 loop spans 16 amino acids. Germline V gene lookup returns CDR1 KGHSH and CDR2 LQKENI. V was shortened by 3 bases and J by 6 bases, with 20 bases between the two germline ends. This chain's CDR3 is CASSPLVGGGQNGYTF. CDR3 DNA: TGTGCCAGCTCACCTTTGGTTGGTGGAGGACAGAATGGCTACACCTTC.

This chain links TRBV5-1 with TRBJ2-4, with D maybe TRBD2 (6 bases). The germline CDR1 and CDR2 sequences are SGHRS and YFSETQ. The CDR3 is 15 residues long. V lost 4 bases to trimming and J lost 5 bases, with 16 bases between them. In DNA form, the CDR3 reads TGCGCCAGCAGCGCTTGGAGCCCGGGGGAAAACATTCAGTACTTC. Encoded protein: CASSAWSPGENIQYF. Looking up the rest from reference TRBV5-1 and TRBJ2-4 gives the full variable domain: KAGVTQTPRYLIKTRGQQVTLSCSPISGHRSVSWYQQTPGQGLQFLFEYFSETQRNKGNFPGRFSGRQFSNSRSEMNVSTLELGDSALYLCASSAWSPGENIQYFGAGTRLSVL.

This clonotype was recorded many times. V is TRBV20-1 and J is TRBJ2-1; D perhaps matches TRBD1 (6 bases). The germline CDR1 and CDR2 sequences are DFQATT and SNEGSKA (reference sequence). The CDR3 spans 12 residues. Trimming took 6 bases from V and 12 from J, leaving 18 bases between them. The CDR3: CSATRDQGGQFF. DNA of the CDR3: TGCAGTGCCACCCGGGACCAAGGGGGGCAGTTCTTC.

Ten or more counts support this clonotype. The chain uses TRBV11-2 and TRBJ2-1; 8 bases are a match to TRBD2. Losses at the gene ends were 4 bases for V and 6 bases for J; bases not matched to a gene: 8. The CDR3 covers 15 residues. From germline, CDR1 is SGHAT and CDR2 FQNNGV. As DNA, the CDR3 is TGTGCCAGCAGCTCAACCGGACTAGCCCCCAATGAGCAGTTCTTC. Amino acids: CASSSTGLAPNEQFF.

To note about this clonotype: It may be a read error: a sequence one base away is much more abundant. The chain is built from TRBV24-1 and TRBJ2-3; 7 bases line up with TRBD2. This CDR3 has 13 amino acids. The trim removed 9 bases at V and 4 bases at J, leaving 6 bases unmatched. Germline V gene lookup returns CDR1 KGHDR and CDR2 SFDVKD. CDR3 DNA: TGTGCCACCGGGAGGGAGGGTGCAGATACGCAGTATTTT. Translation: CATGREGADTQYF.

This clonotype appeared a few times. V usage is TRBV9 and J usage is TRBJ1-4; weak D call: TRBD1 (6 bases). The CDR3 contains 14 residues. The V and J ends lost 0 bases and 8 bases respectively, with 11 bases between them. Germline values: CDR1 SGDLS, CDR2 YYNGEE. CDR3 nucleotide sequence: TGTGCCAGCAGCGTAGCGGGGGGGGGCGAAAAACTGTTTTTT. This sequence encodes CASSVAGGGEKLFF.

This clonotype has ten or more counts. The V gene is TRBV19, the J gene TRBJ2-7; maybe TRBD2 (6 bases). This CDR3 region has 15 residues. V dropped 2 bases and J dropped 4 bases, with 15 bases sitting between them. The germline V gene has CDR1 LNHDA and CDR2 SQIVND (reference sequence). The CDR3 nucleotides are TGTGCCAGTAGTATACAGTGGCGGGAAGAATACGAGCAGTACTTC. Its protein product is CASSIQWREEYEQYF.

In its sample, this clonotype was seen once. V usage is TRBV20-1 and J usage is TRBJ2-1; 12 nucleotides match TRBD2. Germline V lookup: CDR1 DFQATT, CDR2 SNEGSKA (reference sequence). J lost 1 base, V lost 4 bases, and 17 bases had no gene match. The CDR3 is made up of 20 amino acids. CDR3 bases: TGCAGTGCTAAAGGACAGGGGATATCTAGCGGGAGGGCGTCCTACAATGAGCAGTTCTTC. This translates into CSAKGQGISSGRASYNEQFF.

Many counts were recorded for this clonotype. The CDR3 reads CASRADRGVDETQYF. CDR3 sequence (DNA): TGTGCCAGCAGGGCAGACAGGGGCGTTGATGAGACCCAGTACTTC. The genes are TRBV6-1 and TRBJ2-5, with 8 bases identical to TRBD1. V trimming: 6 bases; J trimming: 5 bases; junction bases outside the gene matches: 11. The CDR3 has 15 residues. Germline loops: CDR1 MNHNS, CDR2 SASEGT.

The sample holds a few counts of this clonotype. This chain connects TRBV19 to TRBJ2-7, with unresolved D. Germline CDR1 is LNHDA and CDR2 is SQIVND (reference sequence). The CDR3 extends over 14 amino acids. The V and J ends lost 6 bases and 1 base respectively, with 13 bases between them. CDR3 bases: TGTGCCAGTAGGGGAAACTCCGGGTCCTACGAGCAGTACTTC. Translated, it gives CASRGNSGSYEQYF.

This clonotype was detected ten times or more. The chain has TRBV19 and TRBJ1-3; possibly TRBD1 for D (6 bases). CDR3 length: 14 residues. CDR1 and CDR2 from the germline V gene are LNHDA and SQIVND (reference sequence). The V end lost 9 bases, the J end lost 2 bases, and 14 bases lay between the germline ends. This CDR3 is CASRPPGAGNTIYF. The DNA of the CDR3 is TGTGCCAGCCGACCCCCAGGGGCTGGAAACACCATATATTTT.

The V call is TRBV18, the J call TRBJ2-5; the D call may be TRBD1 or TRBD2 (5 bases each). V was clipped by 3 bases and J by 5 bases, with 13 bases between them. The CDR3 loop spans 14 amino acids. CDR1 and CDR2 (germline): KGHSH, LQKENI. The chain's CDR3 is CASSPPGPGETQYF. The CDR3 nucleotides read TGTGCCAGCTCACCCCCGGGACCGGGGGAGACCCAGTACTTC.

As DNA, the CDR3 is TGTGCCAGCAGTCCGAACCTGGGACTCTCCCAGGGAGGGACGCAGTATTTT. It translates to CASSPNLGLSQGGTQYF. The chain has TRBV3-1 and TRBJ2-3, with TRBD2 matching 7 bases. J gave up 9 bases and V 6 bases, and 21 bases lay outside the gene matches. Per the germline V gene, CDR1 is LGHDT and CDR2 is YNNKEL (reference sequence). The CDR3 runs to 17 residues.

The table lists this clonotype with many counts. The chain links TRBV27 to TRBJ2-7, with 11 bases identical to TRBD2. The CDR3 is 15 amino acids. CDR1 is MNHEY, CDR2 SMNVEV, per germline (reference sequence). V was clipped by 6 bases and J by 7 bases; unmatched bases: 11. Here the CDR3 DNA reads TGTGCCAGCAGACCTAATAGCGGGAGGGCGGGTGAGCAGTACTTC. It translates to CASRPNSGRAGEQYF.

This clonotype was observed many times. The chain employs TRBV7-3 and TRBJ2-3; D remains ambiguous. Trimming took 3 bases from V and 4 from J, leaving 8 bases between them. Germline V CDR1 and CDR2: SGHTA, FQGTGA. The CDR3 sequence is 13 residues long. The CDR3 bases are TGTGCCAGCAGCTTTGGCGAACCAGATACGCAGTATTTT. It codes for CASSFGEPDTQYF.

The sample holds many counts of this clonotype. V usage is TRBV2 and J usage is TRBJ2-3; D might be TRBD2 (6 bases). Trimming took off 7 bases at V and 6 bases at J, with 20 bases between the two ends. This CDR3 has 15 amino acids. Germline V lookup: CDR1 SNHLY, CDR2 FYNNEI. CDR3 amino acids: CASKGTGVMDDTQYF. The CDR3 DNA sequence: TGTGCCAGCAAAGGGACGGGGGTAATGGATGATACGCAGTATTTT. The whole variable domain, remainder taken from reference TRBV2 and TRBJ2-3, is EPEVTQTPSHQVTQMGQEVILRCVPISNHLYFYWYRQILGQKVEFLVSFYNNEISEKSEIFDDQFSVERPDGSNFTLKIRSTKLEDSAMYFCASKGTGVMDDTQYFGPGTRLTVL.

Of note for this clonotype: At one end the junction does not follow the germline gene, possibly because of a read error. This chain uses TRBV7-2 with TRBJ2-1, with D uncertain. This CDR3 contains 15 residues. The germline V gene encodes CDR1 SGHTA and CDR2 FQGNSA. The CDR3 region is CASSLDPLLINEQFF. The CDR3 DNA is TGTGCCAGCAGCTTAGACCCACTATTAATAAATGAGCAATTCTTC.

V and J are TRBV4-3 and TRBJ2-2; the match to TRBD2 covers 13 bases. CDR3 size: 18 residues. The germline CDR1 and CDR2 sequences are LGHNA and YSLEER. Trimming took 0 bases from V and 5 from J; bases not matched to a gene: 6. CDR3 DNA sequence: TGCGCCAGCAGCCAAGAGATGGGACTAGCGGGAAGAACCGGGGAGCTGTTTTTT. It is translated as CASSQEMGLAGRTGELFF.

Many counts were recorded for this clonotype. A junction boundary mismatches the germline segment, possibly from a read error. The genes are TRBV24-1 and TRBJ2-3; 13 bases fit TRBD2. Germline CDR1 and CDR2: KGHDR and SFDVKD. This CDR3 spans 13 amino acids. DNA of the CDR3: TGTGCCACCAGTGACCGGACTAGCGGGAGACTCCGATTT. Its translation is CATSDRTSGRLRF.

CDR3 loop: CASSQEVMSTDTQYF. In DNA form, the CDR3 reads TGCGCCAGCAGCCAAGAAGTAATGAGCACAGATACGCAGTATTTT. This sequence joins TRBV4-1 and TRBJ2-3; D not certain. Trimming took 0 bases from V and 0 from J, leaving 7 bases between them. This CDR3 spans 15 amino acids. CDR1 is MGHRA, CDR2 YSYEKL, per germline.